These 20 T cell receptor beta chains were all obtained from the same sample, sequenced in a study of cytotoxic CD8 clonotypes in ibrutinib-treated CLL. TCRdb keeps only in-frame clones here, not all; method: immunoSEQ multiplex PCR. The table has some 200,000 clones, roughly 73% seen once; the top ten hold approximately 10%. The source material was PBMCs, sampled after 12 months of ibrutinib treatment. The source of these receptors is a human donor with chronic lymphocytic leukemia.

In DNA, the CDR3 is TGTGCCAGCAGCTTAGGACTAGCGGGATCCAATGAGCAGTTCTTC. It encodes CASSLGLAGSNEQFF. J is TRBJ2-1 and V is TRBV7-8; 11 bases align to TRBD2. The germline V gene has CDR1 SGHVS and CDR2 FQNEAQ. This CDR3 comprises 15 residues. V was pared by 1 base and J by 6 bases, with 2 bases of the junction left unmatched.

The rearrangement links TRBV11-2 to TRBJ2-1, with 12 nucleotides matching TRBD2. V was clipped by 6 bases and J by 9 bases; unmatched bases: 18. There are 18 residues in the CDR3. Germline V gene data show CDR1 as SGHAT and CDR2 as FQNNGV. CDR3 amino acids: CASRKTVHLLAGGGEQFF. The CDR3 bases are TGTGCCAGCAGGAAAACCGTTCATCTACTAGCGGGAGGAGGTGAGCAGTTCTTC. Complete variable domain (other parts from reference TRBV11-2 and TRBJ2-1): EAGVAQSPRYKIIEKRQSVAFWCNPISGHATLYWYQQILGQGPKLLIQFQNNGVVDDSQLPKDRFSAERLKGVDSTLKIQPAKLEDSAVYLCASRKTVHLLAGGGEQFFGPGTRLTVL.

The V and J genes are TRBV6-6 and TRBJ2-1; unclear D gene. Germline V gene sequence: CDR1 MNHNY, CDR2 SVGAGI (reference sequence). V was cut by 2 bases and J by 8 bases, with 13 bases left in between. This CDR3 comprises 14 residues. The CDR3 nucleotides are TGTGCCAGCAGTTACAAACATACCTCCGATGAGCAGTTCTTC. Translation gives CASSYKHTSDEQFF.

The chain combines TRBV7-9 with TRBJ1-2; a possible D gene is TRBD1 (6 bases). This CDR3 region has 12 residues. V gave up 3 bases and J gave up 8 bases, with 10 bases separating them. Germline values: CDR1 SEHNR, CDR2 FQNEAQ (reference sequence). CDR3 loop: CASSFPGEGYTF. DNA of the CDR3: TGTGCCAGCAGCTTCCCAGGGGAGGGCTACACCTTC.

Here the CDR3 DNA reads TGTGCCAGCAGCCAAGCGGCTAGCGGGATCTACGAGCAGTACTTC. Amino acid sequence: CASSQAASGIYEQYF. J is TRBJ2-7 and V is TRBV4-2, with 9 bases matching TRBD2. The trim removed 1 base at V and 3 bases at J, leaving 4 bases unmatched. Germline assignment: CDR1 LGHNA and CDR2 YNFKEQ. This CDR3 is built from 15 residues.

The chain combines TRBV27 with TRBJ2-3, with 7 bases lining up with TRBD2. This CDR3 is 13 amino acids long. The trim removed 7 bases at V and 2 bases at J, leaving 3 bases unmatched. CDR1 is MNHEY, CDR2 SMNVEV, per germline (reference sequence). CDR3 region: CASMTSLTDTQYF. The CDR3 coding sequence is TGTGCCAGCATGACTAGCCTCACAGATACGCAGTATTTT.

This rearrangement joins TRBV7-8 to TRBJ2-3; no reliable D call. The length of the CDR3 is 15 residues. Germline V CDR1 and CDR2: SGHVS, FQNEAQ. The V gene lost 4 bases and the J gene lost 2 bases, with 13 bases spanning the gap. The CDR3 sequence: CASSSEGYLTDTQYF. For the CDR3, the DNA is TGTGCCAGCAGCTCCGAAGGGTACCTCACAGATACGCAGTATTTT.

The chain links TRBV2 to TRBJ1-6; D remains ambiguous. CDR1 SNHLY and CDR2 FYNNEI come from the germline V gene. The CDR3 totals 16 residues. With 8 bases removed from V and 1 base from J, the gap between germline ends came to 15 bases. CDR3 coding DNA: TGTGCCAGCCTCGAGGCAGGACGTTCCTATAATTCACCCCTCCACTTT. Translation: CASLEAGRSYNSPLHF. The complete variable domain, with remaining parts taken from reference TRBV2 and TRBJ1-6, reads EPEVTQTPSHQVTQMGQEVILRCVPISNHLYFYWYRQILGQKVEFLVSFYNNEISEKSEIFDDQFSVERPDGSNFTLKIRSTKLEDSAMYFCASLEAGRSYNSPLHFGNGTRLTVT.

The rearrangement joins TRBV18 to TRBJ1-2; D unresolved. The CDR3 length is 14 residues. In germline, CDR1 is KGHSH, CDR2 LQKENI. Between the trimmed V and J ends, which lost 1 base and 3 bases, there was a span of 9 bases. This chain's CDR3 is CASSPLARYYGYTF. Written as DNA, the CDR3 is TGTGCCAGCTCACCACTGGCCAGGTACTATGGCTACACCTTC.

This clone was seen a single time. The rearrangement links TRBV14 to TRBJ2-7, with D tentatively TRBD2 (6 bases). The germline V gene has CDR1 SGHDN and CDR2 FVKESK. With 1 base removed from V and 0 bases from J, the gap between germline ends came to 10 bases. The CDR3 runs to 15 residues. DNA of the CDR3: TGTGCCAGCAGCCAAGTTACCGGGAGCTCCTACGAGCAGTACTTC. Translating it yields CASSQVTGSSYEQYF.

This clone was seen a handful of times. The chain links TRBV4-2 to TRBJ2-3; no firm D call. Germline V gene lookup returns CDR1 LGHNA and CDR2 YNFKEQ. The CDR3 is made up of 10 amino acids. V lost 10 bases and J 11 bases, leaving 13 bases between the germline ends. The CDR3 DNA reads TGTGCCACCCTGACTCCTAGGCAGTATTTT. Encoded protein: CATLTPRQYF.

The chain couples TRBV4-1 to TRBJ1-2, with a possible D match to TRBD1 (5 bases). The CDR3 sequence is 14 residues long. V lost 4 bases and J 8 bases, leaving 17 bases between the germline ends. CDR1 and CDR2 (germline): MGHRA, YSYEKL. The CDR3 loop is CASSLPGQVRGYTF. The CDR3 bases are TGCGCCAGCAGCCTCCCGGGGCAGGTTAGGGGCTACACCTTC.

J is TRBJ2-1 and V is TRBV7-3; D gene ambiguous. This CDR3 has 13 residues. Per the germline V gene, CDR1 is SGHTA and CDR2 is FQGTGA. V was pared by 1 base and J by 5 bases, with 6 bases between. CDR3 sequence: CASSLSPNNEQFF. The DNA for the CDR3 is TGTGCCAGCAGCTTAAGTCCTAACAATGAGCAGTTCTTC.

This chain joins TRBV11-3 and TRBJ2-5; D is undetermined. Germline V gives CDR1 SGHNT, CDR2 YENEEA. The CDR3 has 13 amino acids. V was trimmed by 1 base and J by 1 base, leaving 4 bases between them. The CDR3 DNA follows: TGTGCCAGCAGCTTAGGGTTCCAAGAGACCCAGTACTTC. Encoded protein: CASSLGFQETQYF.

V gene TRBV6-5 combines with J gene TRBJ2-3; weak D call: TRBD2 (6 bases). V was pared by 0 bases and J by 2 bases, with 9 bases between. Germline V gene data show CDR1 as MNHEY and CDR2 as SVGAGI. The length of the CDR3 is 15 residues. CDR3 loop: CASSYSPSDTDTQYF. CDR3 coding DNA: TGTGCCAGCAGTTACTCGCCTAGCGACACAGATACGCAGTATTTT.

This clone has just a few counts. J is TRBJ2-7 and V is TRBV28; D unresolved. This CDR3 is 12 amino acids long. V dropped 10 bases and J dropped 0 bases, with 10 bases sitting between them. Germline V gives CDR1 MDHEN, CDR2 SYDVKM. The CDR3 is CATFSSSYEQYF. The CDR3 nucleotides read TGTGCCACCTTCTCGAGCTCCTACGAGCAGTACTTC.

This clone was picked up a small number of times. The CDR3 DNA reads as TGTGCCAGCAGTGGTAGCTATGGCTACACCTTC. This gives the protein CASSGSYGYTF. The J gene is TRBJ1-2, the V gene TRBV5-4, with D uncertain. This CDR3 has 11 residues. Trimming shortened V by 5 bases and J by 4 bases, and 6 bases separated the two germline ends. Germline V gene data show CDR1 as SGHNT and CDR2 as YYREEE (reference sequence).

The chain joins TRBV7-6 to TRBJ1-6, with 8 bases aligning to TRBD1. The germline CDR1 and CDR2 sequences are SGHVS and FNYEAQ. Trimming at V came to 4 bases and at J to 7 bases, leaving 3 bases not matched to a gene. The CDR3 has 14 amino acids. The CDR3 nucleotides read TGTGCCAGCAGCTCCGGACAGGGAAATTCACCCCTCCACTTT. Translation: CASSSGQGNSPLHF. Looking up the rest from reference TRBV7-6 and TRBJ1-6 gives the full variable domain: GAGVSQSPRYKVTKRGQDVALRCDPISGHVSLYWYRQALGQGPEFLTYFNYEAQQDKSGLPNDRFSAERPEGSISTLTIQRTEQRDSAMYRCASSSGQGNSPLHFGNGTRLTVT.

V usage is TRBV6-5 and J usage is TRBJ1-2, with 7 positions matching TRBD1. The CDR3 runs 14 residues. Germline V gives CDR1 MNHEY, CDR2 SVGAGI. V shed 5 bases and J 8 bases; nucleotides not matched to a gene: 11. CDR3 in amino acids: CASSPWTGLKGYTF. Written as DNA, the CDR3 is TGTGCCAGCAGTCCTTGGACAGGTCTTAAGGGCTACACCTTC.

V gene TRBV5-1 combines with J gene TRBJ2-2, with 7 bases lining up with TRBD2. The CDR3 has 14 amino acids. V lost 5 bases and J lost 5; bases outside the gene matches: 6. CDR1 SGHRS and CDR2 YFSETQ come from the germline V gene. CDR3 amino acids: CASRAGARTGELFF. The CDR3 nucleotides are TGCGCCAGCAGGGCGGGAGCCCGAACCGGGGAGCTGTTTTTT.